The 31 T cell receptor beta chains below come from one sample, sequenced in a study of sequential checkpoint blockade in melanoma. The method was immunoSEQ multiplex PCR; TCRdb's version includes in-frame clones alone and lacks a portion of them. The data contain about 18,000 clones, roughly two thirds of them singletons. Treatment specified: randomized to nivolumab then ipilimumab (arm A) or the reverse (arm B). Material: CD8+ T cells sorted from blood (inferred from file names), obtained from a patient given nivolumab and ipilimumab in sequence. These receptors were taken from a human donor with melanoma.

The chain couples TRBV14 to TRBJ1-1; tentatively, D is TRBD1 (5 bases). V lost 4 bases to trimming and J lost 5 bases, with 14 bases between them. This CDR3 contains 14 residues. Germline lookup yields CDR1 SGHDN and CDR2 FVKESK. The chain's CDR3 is CASSLAGGWTEAFF. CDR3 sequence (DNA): TGTGCCAGCAGCCTCGCGGGGGGGTGGACTGAAGCTTTCTTT.

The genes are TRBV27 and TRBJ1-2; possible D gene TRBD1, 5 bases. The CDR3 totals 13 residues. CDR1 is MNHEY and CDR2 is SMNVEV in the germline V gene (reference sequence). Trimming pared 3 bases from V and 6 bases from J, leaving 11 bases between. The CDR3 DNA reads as TGTGCCAGCAGTTTTACCGGGGGGGATGGCTACACCTTC. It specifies CASSFTGGDGYTF.

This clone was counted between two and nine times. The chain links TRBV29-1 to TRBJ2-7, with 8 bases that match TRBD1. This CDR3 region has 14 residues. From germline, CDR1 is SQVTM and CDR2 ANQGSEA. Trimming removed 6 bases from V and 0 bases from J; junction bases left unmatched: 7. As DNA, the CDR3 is TGCAGCGTCTCCGGACAGGGTCTCTCCTACGAGCAGTACTTC. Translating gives CSVSGQGLSYEQYF.

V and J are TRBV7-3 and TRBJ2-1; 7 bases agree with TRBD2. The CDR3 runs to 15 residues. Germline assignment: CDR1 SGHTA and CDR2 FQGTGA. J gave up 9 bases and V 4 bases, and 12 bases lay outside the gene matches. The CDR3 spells CASSSYSGPSSEQFF. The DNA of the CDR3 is TGTGCCAGCAGCTCTTATAGCGGGCCCTCATCTGAGCAGTTCTTC.

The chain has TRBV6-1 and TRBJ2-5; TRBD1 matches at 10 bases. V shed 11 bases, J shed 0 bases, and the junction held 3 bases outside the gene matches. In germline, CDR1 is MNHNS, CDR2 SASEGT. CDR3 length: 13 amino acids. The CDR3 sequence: CAGGQGYQETQYF. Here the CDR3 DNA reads TGTGCCGGGGGACAGGGGTACCAAGAGACCCAGTACTTC.

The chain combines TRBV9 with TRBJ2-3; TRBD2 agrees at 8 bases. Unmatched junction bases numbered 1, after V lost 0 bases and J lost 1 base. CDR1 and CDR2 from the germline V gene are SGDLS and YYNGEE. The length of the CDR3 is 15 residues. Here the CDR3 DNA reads TGTGCCAGCAGCGTAGGGACTAGCCGCACAGATACGCAGTATTTT. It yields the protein CASSVGTSRTDTQYF.

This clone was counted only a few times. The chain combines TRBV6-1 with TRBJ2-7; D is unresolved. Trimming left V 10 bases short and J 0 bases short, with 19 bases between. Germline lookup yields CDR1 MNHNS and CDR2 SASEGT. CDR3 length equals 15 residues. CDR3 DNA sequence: TGTGCCACCAAGGTTGACTTCGCTAGCTCCTACGAGCAGTACTTC. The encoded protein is CATKVDFASSYEQYF.

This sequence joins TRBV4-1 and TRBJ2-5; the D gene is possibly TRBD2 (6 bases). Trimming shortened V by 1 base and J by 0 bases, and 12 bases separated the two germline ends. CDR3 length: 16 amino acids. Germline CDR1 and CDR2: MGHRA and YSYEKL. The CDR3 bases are TGCGCCAGCAGCCAAGGGGCGGCGGGGAACCAAGAGACCCAGTACTTC. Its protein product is CASSQGAAGNQETQYF.

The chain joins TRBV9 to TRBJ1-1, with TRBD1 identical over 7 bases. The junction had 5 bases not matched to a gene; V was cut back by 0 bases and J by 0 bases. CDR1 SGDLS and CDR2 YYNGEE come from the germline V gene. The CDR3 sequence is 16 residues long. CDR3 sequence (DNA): TGTGCCAGCAGCGTAGGAGGGGGCGGACTGAACACTGAAGCTTTCTTT. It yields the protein CASSVGGGGLNTEAFF.

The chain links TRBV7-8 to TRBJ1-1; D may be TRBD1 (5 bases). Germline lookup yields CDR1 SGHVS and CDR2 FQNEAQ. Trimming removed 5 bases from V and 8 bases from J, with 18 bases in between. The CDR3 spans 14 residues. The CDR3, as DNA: TGTGCCAGCAGCGTAGAGGCGGGGGGGAGGGAAGCTTTCTTT. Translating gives CASSVEAGGREAFF.

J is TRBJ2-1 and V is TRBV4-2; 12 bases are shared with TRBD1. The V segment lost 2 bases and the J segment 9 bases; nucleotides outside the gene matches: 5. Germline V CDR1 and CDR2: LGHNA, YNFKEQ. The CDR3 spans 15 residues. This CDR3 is CASSQPGQGASEQFF. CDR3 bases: TGTGCCAGCAGCCAACCGGGACAGGGGGCTAGTGAGCAGTTCTTC.

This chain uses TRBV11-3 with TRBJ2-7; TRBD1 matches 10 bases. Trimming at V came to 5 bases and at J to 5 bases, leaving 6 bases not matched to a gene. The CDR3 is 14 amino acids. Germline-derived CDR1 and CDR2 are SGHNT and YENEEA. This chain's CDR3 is CASSHRDRGHEQYF. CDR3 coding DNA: TGTGCCAGCAGCCACCGGGACAGGGGTCACGAGCAGTACTTC.

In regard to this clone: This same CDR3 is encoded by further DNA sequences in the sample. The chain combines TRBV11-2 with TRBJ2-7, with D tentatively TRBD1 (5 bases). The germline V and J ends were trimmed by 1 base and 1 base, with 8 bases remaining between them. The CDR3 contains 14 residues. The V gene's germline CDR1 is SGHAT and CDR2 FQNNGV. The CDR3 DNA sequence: TGTGCCAGCAGCTTAGCGGACATTTCCTACGAGCAGTACTTC. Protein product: CASSLADISYEQYF.

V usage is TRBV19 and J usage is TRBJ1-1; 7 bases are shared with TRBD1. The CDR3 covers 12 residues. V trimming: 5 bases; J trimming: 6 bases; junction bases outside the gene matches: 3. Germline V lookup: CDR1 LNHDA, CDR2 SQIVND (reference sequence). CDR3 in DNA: TGTGCCAGTAGTTCAGGGGGGTCTGAAGCTTTCTTT. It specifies CASSSGGSEAFF.

The chain's CDR3 is CASSLGQVSSGNTIYF. CDR3 sequence (DNA): TGTGCCAGCAGCTTGGGACAGGTCTCCTCTGGAAACACCATATATTTT. V is TRBV5-4 and J is TRBJ1-3; D might be TRBD1 (6 bases). The CDR3 consists of 16 residues. V shed 0 bases and J shed 0 bases, with 10 bases lying between them. Germline CDR1 reads SGHNT; CDR2 reads YYREEE (reference sequence).

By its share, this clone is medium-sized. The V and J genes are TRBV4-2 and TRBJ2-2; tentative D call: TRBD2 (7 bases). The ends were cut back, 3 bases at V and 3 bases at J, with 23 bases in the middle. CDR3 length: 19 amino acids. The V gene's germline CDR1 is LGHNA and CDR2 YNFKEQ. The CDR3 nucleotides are TGTGCCAGCAGCCAGAAGATTAGGGGGGCTAGCGGTCACACCGGGGAGCTGTTTTTT. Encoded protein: CASSQKIRGASGHTGELFF.

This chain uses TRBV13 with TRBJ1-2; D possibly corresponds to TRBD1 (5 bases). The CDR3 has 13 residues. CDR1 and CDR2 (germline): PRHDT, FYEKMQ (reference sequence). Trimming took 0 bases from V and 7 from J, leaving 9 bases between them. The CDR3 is CASSLGGLGGYTF. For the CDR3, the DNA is TGTGCCAGCAGCTTAGGGGGGCTTGGTGGCTACACCTTC.

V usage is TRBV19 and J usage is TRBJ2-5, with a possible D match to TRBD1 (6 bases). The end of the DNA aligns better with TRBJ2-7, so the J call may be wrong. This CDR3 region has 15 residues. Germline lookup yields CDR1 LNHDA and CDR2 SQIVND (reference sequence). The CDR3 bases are TGTGCCAGTAGTATACAGTTGGGACAAATGTACGAGCAGTACTTC. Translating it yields CASSIQLGQMYEQYF.

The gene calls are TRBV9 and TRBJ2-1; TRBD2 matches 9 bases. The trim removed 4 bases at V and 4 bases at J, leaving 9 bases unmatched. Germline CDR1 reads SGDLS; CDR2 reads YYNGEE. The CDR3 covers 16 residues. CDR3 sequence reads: CASSPLRLAGYNEQFF. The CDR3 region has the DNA TGTGCCAGCAGCCCCCTAAGGCTAGCGGGGTACAATGAGCAGTTCTTC.

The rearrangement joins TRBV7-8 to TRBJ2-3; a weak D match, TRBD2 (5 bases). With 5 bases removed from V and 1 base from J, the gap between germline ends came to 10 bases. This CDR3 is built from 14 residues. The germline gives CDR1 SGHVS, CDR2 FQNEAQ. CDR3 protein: CASSISEGTDTQYF. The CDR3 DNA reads TGTGCCAGCAGCATTAGCGAAGGCACAGATACGCAGTATTTT.

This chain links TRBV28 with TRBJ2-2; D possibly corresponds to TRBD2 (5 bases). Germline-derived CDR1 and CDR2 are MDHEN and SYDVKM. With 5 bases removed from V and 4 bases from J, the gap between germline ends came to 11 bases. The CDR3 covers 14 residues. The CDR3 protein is CASSPAGGTGELFF. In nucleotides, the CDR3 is TGTGCCAGCAGTCCCGCGGGCGGCACCGGGGAGCTGTTTTTT.

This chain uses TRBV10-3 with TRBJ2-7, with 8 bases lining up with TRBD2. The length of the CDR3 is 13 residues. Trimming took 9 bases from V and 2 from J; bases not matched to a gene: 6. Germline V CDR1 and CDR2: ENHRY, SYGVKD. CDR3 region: CAMGTGGPYEQYF. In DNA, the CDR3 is TGTGCCATGGGGACGGGAGGGCCCTACGAGCAGTACTTC.

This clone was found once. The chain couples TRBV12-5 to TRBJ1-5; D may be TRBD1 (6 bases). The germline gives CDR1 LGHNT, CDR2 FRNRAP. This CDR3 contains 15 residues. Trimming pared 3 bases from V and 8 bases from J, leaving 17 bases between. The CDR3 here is CASGFEAGVGKPQHF. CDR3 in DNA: TGTGCTAGTGGTTTCGAGGCAGGGGTAGGGAAGCCCCAGCATTTT.

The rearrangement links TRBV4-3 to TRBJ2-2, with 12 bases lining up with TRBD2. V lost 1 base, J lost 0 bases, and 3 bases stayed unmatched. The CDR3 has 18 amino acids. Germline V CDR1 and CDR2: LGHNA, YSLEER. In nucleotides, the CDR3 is TGCGCCAGCAGCCAAGCCGGACTAGCGGGATCGAACACCGGGGAGCTGTTTTTT. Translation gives CASSQAGLAGSNTGELFF.

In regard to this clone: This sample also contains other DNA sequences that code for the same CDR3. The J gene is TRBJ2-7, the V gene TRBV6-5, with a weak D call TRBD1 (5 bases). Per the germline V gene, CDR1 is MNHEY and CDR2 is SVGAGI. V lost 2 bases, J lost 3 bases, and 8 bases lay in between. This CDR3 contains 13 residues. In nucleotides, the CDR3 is TGTGCCAGCAGTTACGCAGGGATCTACGAGCAGTACTTC. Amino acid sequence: CASSYAGIYEQYF.

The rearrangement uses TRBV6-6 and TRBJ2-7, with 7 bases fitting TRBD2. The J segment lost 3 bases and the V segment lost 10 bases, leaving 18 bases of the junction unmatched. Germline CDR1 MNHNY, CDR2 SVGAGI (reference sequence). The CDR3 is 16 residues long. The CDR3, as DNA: TGTGCCACCCATCAGCGCAGAGGGACTAAGGGCTACGAGCAGTACTTC. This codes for CATHQRRGTKGYEQYF.

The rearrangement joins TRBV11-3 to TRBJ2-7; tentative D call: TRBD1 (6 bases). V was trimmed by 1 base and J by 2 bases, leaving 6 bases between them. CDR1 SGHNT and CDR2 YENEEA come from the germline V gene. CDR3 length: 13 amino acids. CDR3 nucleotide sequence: TGTGCCAGCAGCTTAGGGACAGCCTACGAGCAGTACTTC. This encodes CASSLGTAYEQYF.

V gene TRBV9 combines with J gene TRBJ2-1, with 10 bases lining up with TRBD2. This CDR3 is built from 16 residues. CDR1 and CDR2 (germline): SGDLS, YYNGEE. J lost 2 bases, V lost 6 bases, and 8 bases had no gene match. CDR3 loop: CASNPSAGGTYNEQFF. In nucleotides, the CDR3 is TGTGCCAGCAACCCTTCAGCGGGAGGGACCTACAATGAGCAGTTCTTC. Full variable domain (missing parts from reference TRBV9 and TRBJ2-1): DSGVTQTPKHLITATGQRVTLRCSPRSGDLSVYWYQQSLDQGLQFLIQYYNGEERAKGNILERFSAQQFPDLHSELNLSSLELGDSALYFCASNPSAGGTYNEQFFGPGTRLTVL.

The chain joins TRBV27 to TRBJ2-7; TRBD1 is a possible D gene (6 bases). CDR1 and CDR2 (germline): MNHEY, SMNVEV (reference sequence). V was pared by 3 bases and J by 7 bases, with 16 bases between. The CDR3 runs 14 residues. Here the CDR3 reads CASSFSGTTREQYF. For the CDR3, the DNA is TGTGCCAGCAGTTTTTCAGGGACAACAAGGGAGCAGTACTTC.

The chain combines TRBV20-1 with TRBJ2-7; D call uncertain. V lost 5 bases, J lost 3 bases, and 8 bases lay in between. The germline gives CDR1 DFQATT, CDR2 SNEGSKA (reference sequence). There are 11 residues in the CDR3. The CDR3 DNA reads TGCAGTGCTTCGGGTAGCTACGAGCAGTACTTC. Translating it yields CSASGSYEQYF.

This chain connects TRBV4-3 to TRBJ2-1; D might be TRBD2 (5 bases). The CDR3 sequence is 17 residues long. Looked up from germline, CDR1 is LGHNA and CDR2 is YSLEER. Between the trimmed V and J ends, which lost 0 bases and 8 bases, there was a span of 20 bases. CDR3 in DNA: TGCGCCAGCAGCCAAGATATCGTGACTGGGAGAGCGGATGAGCAGTTCTTC. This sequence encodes CASSQDIVTGRADEQFF.